The clone carrying this TCR beta chain was observed once. Its antigen is not identified. The data stem from a study of response to subunit inactivated influenza vaccine. Study outcomes and limitations: Few new T cells, the authors suggested, are recruited by each seasonal influenza vaccination.

The CDR3 extends over 11 amino acids. The germline CDR1 and CDR2 sequences are MDHEN and SYDVKM. V was cut by 6 bases and J by 11 bases, with 13 bases left in between. TCRdb passed the RT-PCR reads through MiXCR, listing each CDR3 protein once. The sample lists 800,000 or so distinct CDR3 sequences; 21% were seen once. Sequences were derived from PBMCs from blood, sampled roughly 5 days after vaccination. The TCR originated in a man over 45 who received an inactivated influenza vaccine. This chain links TRBV28 with TRBJ1-1; tentative D call: TRBD1 (5 bases). CDR3 loop: CASSYSRGAFF. CDR3 bases: TGTGCCAGCAGCTATTCCCGGGGGGCTTTCTTT.